Listed below are T cell receptor beta chains from one sample, sequenced in a study of cytotoxic CD8 clonotypes in ibrutinib-treated CLL. TCRdb keeps only in-frame clones here, not all; method: immunoSEQ multiplex PCR. The sample shows roughly 130,000 clones, around 90% of them seen only once. Sequenced material: PBMCs, taken after 12 months of ibrutinib treatment. The source is a human donor with chronic lymphocytic leukemia. Both conserved end residues are part of each CDR3. The D gene is left open where the match is weak. Clone size is shown for a subset of rows, as once, few, many or a class of expanded clone.

d_call clone_size j_call v_call cdr3_nt cdr3_aa
TRBD2 NA TRBJ2-1 TRBV19 TGTGCCAGTAACGTGGCTAGCGGGAGTAATGAGCAGTTCTTC CASNVASGSNEQFF
NA NA TRBJ1-5 TRBV9 TGTGCCAGCAGCGTAGAGGGACAAGTCAATCAGCCCCAGCATTTT CASSVEGQVNQPQHF
TRBD2 NA TRBJ2-3 TRBV7-2 TGTGCCAGCAGCTTAGGGCTAGCGGGAGGGGCCCCAGATACGCAGTATTTT CASSLGLAGGAPDTQYF
NA NA TRBJ2-5 TRBV18 TGTGCCAGCTCACCACCCACAGGGTTTACCGAAGAGACCCAGTACTTC CASSPPTGFTEETQYF
TRBD1 NA TRBJ1-2 TRBV28 TGTGCCAGCATCCGAGGGGGACAGACCCGTAATGGCTACACCTTC CASIRGGQTRNGYTF
TRBD2 NA TRBJ2-1 TRBV4-3 TGCGCCAGCAGCCAAGAAGCTACCGGGAGGAAAGGTGCGCAGTTCTTC CASSQEATGRKGAQFF
NA few TRBJ1-3 TRBV2 TGTGCCAGCAGTCCCGAAATGGGAAACACCATATATTTT CASSPEMGNTIYF
TRBD1 NA TRBJ1-1 TRBV28 TGTGCCAGCAGTGACCTTAGGGGGCGCAGAGAGACTGAAGCTTTCTTT CASSDLRGRRETEAFF
NA NA TRBJ2-7 TRBV5-1 TGCGCCAGCAGCTTAGACTTCAACGAGCAGTACTTC CASSLDFNEQYF
NA NA TRBJ1-4 TRBV7-3 TGTGCCAGCGGTCTCAGACCTGCAACTAATGAAAAACTGTTTTTT CASGLRPATNEKLFF
NA NA TRBJ2-3 TRBV2 TGTGCCAGGACCGGGACTAGCACAGATACGCAGTATTTT CARTGTSTDTQYF
NA NA TRBJ2-2 TRBV5-4 TGTGCCAGCAGCCTGGGAGGCGGTGGGGAGCTGTTTTTT CASSLGGGGELFF
NA NA TRBJ2-1 TRBV4-2 TGTGCCAGCAGCCAAGACGGCAGCAGCTCCTACAATGAGCAGTTCTTC CASSQDGSSSYNEQFF
TRBD1 NA TRBJ1-5 TRBV7-2 TGTGCCAGCAGTGAGTACAGGGGGAGTGTGTGGGGCAATCAGCCCCAGCATTTT CASSEYRGSVWGNQPQHF
TRBD2 NA TRBJ2-3 TRBV4-2 TGTGCCAGCAGCCAGGGACTAGCGGATAGCACAGATACGCAGTATTTT CASSQGLADSTDTQYF
NA NA TRBJ2-3 TRBV28 TGTGCCAGCAGGTGGGGGCTAGATACGCAGTATTTT CASRWGLDTQYF
TRBD1 NA TRBJ2-7 TRBV6-6 TGTGCCAGCAGGCCTAGGGACAGGGCCTACGAGCAGTACTTC CASRPRDRAYEQYF
NA once TRBJ1-3 TRBV27 TGTGCCAGCAAAAGTAGCTCTGGAAACACCATATATTTT CASKSSSGNTIYF
NA NA TRBJ2-5 TRBV7-2 TGTGCCAGCAGCCCGCAGATGAGGGCCGAGGAGACCCAGTACTTC CASSPQMRAEETQYF
NA few TRBJ2-1 TRBV11-3 TGTGCCAGCAGCTTACGAAGTGGCGGCCCGGGGGCCCACAATGAGCAGTTCTTC CASSLRSGGPGAHNEQFF
NA NA TRBJ2-3 TRBV9 TGTGCCAGCAGCGTAGGGGGTGACTGGTCGGATACGCAGTATTTT CASSVGGDWSDTQYF
TRBD2 NA TRBJ2-7 TRBV11-2 TGTGCCAGCAGCCCGGGACTAACATACGAGCAGTACTTC CASSPGLTYEQYF
NA NA TRBJ2-3 TRBV10-3 TGTGCCATCAGGGACAGAGGCCCAGATACGCAGTATTTT CAIRDRGPDTQYF
TRBD1 NA TRBJ1-2 TRBV7-2 TGTGCCAGCAGCCCAACCTTCGGGACAGGGTACTACACCTTC CASSPTFGTGYYTF
NA once TRBJ2-7 TRBV7-8 TGTGCCAGCAGCTCCCCAAGGGTCAGCCCTACAACCTACGAGCAGTACTTC CASSSPRVSPTTYEQYF
NA NA TRBJ1-3 TRBV9 TGTGCCAGCAGCCTCCAGGCCGGGACTGGAAACACCATATATTTT CASSLQAGTGNTIYF
NA few TRBJ1-4 TRBV28 TGTGCCAGCAGTTTAGTAGCCAAGACTAATGAAAAACTGTTTTTT CASSLVAKTNEKLFF
NA once TRBJ2-5 TRBV5-5 TGTGCCAGCAGCTTGTGGTTGGGAGAGACCCAGTACTTC CASSLWLGETQYF
NA NA TRBJ2-5 TRBV12-5 TGTGCTAGTGGTTTCGATCTCGGGGGGACCCAGTACTTC CASGFDLGGTQYF
NA NA TRBJ2-7 TRBV18 TGTGCCAGCTCACCCCGGGGGGCAGGGTTCGACGAGCAGTACTTC CASSPRGAGFDEQYF
NA NA TRBJ2-5 TRBV6-6 TGTGCCAGCGGAAACCCTGGGAGGGAGACCCAGTACTTC CASGNPGRETQYF
NA once TRBJ1-4 TRBV30 TGTGTGTGCGGGTTCAATGAAAAACTGTTTTTT CVCGFNEKLFF
NA once TRBJ2-1 TRBV6-1 TGTGCCAGCAGCGAATCCTGGGGGGGCCCTCTCAATGAGCAGTTCTTC CASSESWGGPLNEQFF
NA NA TRBJ2-7 TRBV19 TGTGCCACTCAGCTACAGCGTCACGAGCAGTACTTC CATQLQRHEQYF
NA NA TRBJ2-5 TRBV19 TGTGCCAGTAGTATAGGTGGAGCGGGCTACCAAGAGACCCAGTACTTC CASSIGGAGYQETQYF
TRBD1 NA TRBJ1-1 TRBV5-1 TGCGCCAGCAGCTTGACAGGGGGCGCCCCAAAGCCTGAAGCTTTCTTT CASSLTGGAPKPEAFF
NA NA TRBJ1-2 TRBV6-5 TGTGCCAGCAGTTACAGCACAGCCCGTTATGGCTACACCTTC CASSYSTARYGYTF
NA NA TRBJ2-5 TRBV11-2 TGTGCCAGCAGGACAGACCAAGAGACCCAGTACTTC CASRTDQETQYF
NA NA TRBJ2-5 TRBV28 TGTGCCAGCAGTTCAATCAAGCTAGCGAACGGACAAGAGACCCAGTACTTC CASSSIKLANGQETQYF
TRBD1 NA TRBJ1-1 TRBV2 TGTGCCAGCGACAGGGTCGGGGGGAACACTGAAGCTTTCTTT CASDRVGGNTEAFF
NA NA TRBJ2-2 TRBV19 TGTGCCACACGACAGGACACGAACACCGGGGAGCTGTTTTTT CATRQDTNTGELFF
TRBD2 NA TRBJ2-1 TRBV2 TGTGCCAGCAGTGAACCTAGCGGGGGGCGACGTGGGCAGTTCTTC CASSEPSGGRRGQFF
NA NA TRBJ2-7 TRBV6-5 TGTGCCAGCGGCGTTGGGGCGGGGTGGTCCTACGAGCAGTACTTC CASGVGAGWSYEQYF